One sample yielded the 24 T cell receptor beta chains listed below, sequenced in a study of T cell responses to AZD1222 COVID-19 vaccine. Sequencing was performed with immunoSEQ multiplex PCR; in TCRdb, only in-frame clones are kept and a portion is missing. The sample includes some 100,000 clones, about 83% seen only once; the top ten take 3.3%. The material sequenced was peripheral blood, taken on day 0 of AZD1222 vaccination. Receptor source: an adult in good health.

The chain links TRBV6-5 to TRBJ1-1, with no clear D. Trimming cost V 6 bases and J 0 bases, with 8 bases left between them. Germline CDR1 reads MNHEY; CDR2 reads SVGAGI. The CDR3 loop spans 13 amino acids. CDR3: CASSITVNTEAFF. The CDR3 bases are TGTGCCAGCAGCATAACAGTGAACACTGAAGCTTTCTTT.

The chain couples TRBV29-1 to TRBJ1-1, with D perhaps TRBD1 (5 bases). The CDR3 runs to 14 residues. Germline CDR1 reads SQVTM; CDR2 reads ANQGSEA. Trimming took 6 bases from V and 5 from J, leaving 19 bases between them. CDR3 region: CSVRLLWGGTEAFF. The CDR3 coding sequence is TGCAGCGTCCGACTACTCTGGGGGGGAACTGAAGCTTTCTTT.

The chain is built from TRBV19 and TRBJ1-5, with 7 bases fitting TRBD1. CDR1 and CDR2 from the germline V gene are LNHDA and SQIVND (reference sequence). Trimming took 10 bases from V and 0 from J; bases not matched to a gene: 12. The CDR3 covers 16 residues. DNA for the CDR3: TGTGCCACCAGACAGGGACACCTTCATAGCAATCAGCCCCAGCATTTT. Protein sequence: CATRQGHLHSNQPQHF. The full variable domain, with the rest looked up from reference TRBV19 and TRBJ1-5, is DGGITQSPKYLFRKEGQNVTLSCEQNLNHDAMYWYRQDPGQGLRLIYYSQIVNDFQKGDIAEGYSVSREKKESFPLTVTSAQKNPTAFYLCATRQGHLHSNQPQHFGDGTRLSIL.

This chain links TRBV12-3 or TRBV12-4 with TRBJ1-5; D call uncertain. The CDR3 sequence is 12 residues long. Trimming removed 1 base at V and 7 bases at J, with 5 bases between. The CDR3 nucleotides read TGTGCCAGCAGTTTAGAGGCCCAGCCCCAGCATTTT. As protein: CASSLEAQPQHF.

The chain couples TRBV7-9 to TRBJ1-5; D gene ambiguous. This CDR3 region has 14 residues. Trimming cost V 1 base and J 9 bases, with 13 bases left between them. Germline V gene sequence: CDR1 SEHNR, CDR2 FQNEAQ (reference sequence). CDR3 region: CASSLDRMFGPQHF. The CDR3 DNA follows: TGTGCCAGCAGCTTAGACCGGATGTTTGGGCCCCAGCATTTT.

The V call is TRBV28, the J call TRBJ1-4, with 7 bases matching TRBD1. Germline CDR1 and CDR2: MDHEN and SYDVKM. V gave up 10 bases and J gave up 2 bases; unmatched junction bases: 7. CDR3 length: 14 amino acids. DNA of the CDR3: TGTGCCATCCGGCAGGGGGGGACTAATGAAAAACTGTTTTTT. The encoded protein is CAIRQGGTNEKLFF.

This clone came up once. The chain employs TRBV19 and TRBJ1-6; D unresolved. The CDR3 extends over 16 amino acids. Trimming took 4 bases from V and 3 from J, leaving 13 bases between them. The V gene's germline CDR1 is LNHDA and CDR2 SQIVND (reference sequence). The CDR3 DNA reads TGTGCCAGTAGTACCTCGGCACGGCTCTATAATTCACCCCTCCACTTT. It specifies CASSTSARLYNSPLHF.

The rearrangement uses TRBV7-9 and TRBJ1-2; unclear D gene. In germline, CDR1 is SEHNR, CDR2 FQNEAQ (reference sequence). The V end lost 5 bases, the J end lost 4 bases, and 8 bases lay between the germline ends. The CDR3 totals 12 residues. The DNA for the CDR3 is TGTGCCAGCAGCCGTACACGCTATGGCTACACCTTC. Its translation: CASSRTRYGYTF.

CDR3 nucleotides: TGTGCCAGCAGCGTGGGGGCCAGTCTCGAAGGAGAAAAACTGTTTTTT. Its translation: CASSVGASLEGEKLFF. The chain uses TRBV9 and TRBJ1-4, with D perhaps TRBD1 (6 bases). V lost 2 bases, J lost 8 bases, and 19 bases lay in between. Germline V gene data show CDR1 as SGDLS and CDR2 as YYNGEE. This CDR3 contains 16 residues.

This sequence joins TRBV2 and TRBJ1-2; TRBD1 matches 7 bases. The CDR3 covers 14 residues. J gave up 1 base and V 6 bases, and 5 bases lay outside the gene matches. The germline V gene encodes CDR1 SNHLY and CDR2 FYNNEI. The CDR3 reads CASRGTAVNYGYTF. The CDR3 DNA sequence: TGTGCCAGCAGGGGGACAGCCGTTAACTATGGCTACACCTTC.

The CDR3 loop reads CASSPDPAAPTYQETQYF. CDR3 in DNA: TGTGCCAGTAGTCCCGACCCGGCAGCCCCAACTTACCAAGAGACCCAGTACTTC. The chain is built from TRBV19 and TRBJ2-5; D is unclear. The CDR3 is 18 residues long. Germline V gives CDR1 LNHDA, CDR2 SQIVND (reference sequence). Trimming took 5 bases from V and 0 from J, leaving 22 bases between them. Looking up the rest from reference TRBV19 and TRBJ2-5 gives the full variable domain: DGGITQSPKYLFRKEGQNVTLSCEQNLNHDAMYWYRQDPGQGLRLIYYSQIVNDFQKGDIAEGYSVSREKKESFPLTVTSAQKNPTAFYLCASSPDPAAPTYQETQYFGPGTRLLVL.

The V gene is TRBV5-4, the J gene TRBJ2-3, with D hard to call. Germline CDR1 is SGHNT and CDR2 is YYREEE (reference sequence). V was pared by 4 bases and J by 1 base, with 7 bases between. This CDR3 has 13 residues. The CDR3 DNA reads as TGTGCCAGCAGCCGTGGTGGCACAGATACGCAGTATTTT. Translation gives CASSRGGTDTQYF.

CDR3 bases: TGCAGCGTTGGCAAGAGACAGGGAGAAGCCTCTGGCTATGGCTACACCTTC. Amino acids: CSVGKRQGEASGYGYTF. The rearrangement links TRBV29-1 to TRBJ1-2; 7 positions match TRBD1. Germline loops: CDR1 SQVTM, CDR2 ANQGSEA. Germline trimming cut 4 bases from V and 4 bases from J; bases unmatched to any gene: 18. The CDR3 length is 17 residues.

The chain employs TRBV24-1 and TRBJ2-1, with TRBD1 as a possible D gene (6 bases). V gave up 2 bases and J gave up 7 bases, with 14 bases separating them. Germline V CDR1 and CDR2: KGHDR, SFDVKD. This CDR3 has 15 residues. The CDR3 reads CATSDSLTGENEQFF. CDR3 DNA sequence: TGTGCCACCAGTGATTCACTGACAGGAGAGAATGAGCAGTTCTTC.

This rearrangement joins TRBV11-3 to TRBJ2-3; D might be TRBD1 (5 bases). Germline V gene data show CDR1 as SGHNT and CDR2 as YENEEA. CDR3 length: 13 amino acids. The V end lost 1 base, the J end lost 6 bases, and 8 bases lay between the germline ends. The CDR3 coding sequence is TGTGCCAGCAGCTTAGGGTCAGGGGATACGCAGTATTTT. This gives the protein CASSLGSGDTQYF.

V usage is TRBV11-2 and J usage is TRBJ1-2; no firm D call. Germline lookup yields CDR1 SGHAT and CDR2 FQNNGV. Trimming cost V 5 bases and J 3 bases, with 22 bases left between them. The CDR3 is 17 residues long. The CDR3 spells CASSLREGGRAHYGYTF. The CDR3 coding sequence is TGTGCCAGCAGCCTAAGAGAAGGAGGTAGGGCCCACTATGGCTACACCTTC.

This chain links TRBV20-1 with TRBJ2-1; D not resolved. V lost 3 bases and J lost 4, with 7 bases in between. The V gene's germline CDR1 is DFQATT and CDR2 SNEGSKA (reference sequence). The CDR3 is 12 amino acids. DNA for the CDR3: TGCAGTGCTAGTCGGCGTTACAATGAGCAGTTCTTC. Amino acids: CSASRRYNEQFF.

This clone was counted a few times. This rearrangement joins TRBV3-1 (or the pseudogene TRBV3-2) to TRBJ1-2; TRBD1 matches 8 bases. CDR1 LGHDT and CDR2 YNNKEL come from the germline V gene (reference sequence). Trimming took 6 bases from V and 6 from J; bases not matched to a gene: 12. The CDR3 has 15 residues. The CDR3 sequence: CASREGVGQGDGYTF. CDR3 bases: TGTGCCAGCAGGGAAGGGGTAGGACAGGGAGATGGCTACACCTTC.

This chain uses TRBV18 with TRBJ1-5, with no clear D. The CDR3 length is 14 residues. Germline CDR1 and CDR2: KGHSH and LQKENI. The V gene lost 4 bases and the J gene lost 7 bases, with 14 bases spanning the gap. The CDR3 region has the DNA TGTGCCAGCTCACTGAGCGGCCAATCCCAGCCCCAGCATTTT. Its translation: CASSLSGQSQPQHF.

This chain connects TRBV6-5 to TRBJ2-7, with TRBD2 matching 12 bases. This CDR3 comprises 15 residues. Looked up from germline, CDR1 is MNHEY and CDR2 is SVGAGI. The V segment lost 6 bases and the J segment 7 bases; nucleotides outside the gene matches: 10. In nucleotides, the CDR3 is TGTGCCAGCAGGACTAGCGGGGGCCTGAGATGGGAGCAGTACTTC. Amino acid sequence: CASRTSGGLRWEQYF.

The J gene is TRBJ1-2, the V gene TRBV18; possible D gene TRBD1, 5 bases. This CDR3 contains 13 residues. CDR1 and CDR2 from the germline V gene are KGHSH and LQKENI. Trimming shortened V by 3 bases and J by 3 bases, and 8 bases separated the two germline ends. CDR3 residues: CASSPQGDYGYTF. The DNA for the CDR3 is TGTGCCAGCTCACCGCAGGGAGACTATGGCTACACCTTC.

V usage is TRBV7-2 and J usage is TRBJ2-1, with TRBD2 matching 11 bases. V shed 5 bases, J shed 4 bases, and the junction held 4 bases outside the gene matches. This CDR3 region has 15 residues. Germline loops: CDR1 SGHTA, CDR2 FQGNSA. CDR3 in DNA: TGTGCCAGCAGCCCAACTAGCGGGGGTTACAATGAGCAGTTCTTC. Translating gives CASSPTSGGYNEQFF.

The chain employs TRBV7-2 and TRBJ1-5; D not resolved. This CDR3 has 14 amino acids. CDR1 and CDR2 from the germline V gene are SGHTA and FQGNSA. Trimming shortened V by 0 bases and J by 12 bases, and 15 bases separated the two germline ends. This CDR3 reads CASSLAGTWVNQHF. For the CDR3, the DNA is TGTGCCAGCAGCTTAGCCGGTACATGGGTGAACCAGCATTTT.

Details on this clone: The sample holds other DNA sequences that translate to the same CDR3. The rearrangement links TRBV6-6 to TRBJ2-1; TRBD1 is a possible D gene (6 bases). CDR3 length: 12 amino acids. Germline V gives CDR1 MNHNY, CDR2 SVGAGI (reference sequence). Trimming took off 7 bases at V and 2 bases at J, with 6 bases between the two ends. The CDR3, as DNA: TGTGCCAGCAAGGGGGCCTACAATGAGCAGTTCTTC. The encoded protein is CASKGAYNEQFF.